This T cell receptor beta chain comes out of a study of technical replicates of blood from a handful of donors. Produced via immunoSEQ multiplex PCR; TCRdb's table is partial and in-frame only. The sample has around 97,000 clones; around 96% are singletons. Germline V CDR1 and CDR2: MDHEN, SYDVKM. The V end lost 5 bases, the J end lost 2 bases, and 12 bases lay between the germline ends. The CDR3 consists of 14 residues. The sequencing input was T cells isolated from PBMCs. The chain joins TRBV28 to TRBJ2-5, with D tentatively TRBD1 (6 bases). This receptor was identified in a human donor in good health. The CDR3 region is CASSTTGSQETQYF. CDR3 coding DNA: TGTGCCAGCAGTACAACAGGGAGTCAAGAGACCCAGTACTTC. The full variable domain, completed using reference TRBV28 and TRBJ2-5, is DVKVTQSSRYLVKRTGEKVFLECVQDMDHENMFWYRQDPGLGLRLIYFSYDVKMKEKGDIPEGYSVSREKKERFSLILESASTNQTSMYLCASSTTGSQETQYFGPGTRLLVL.